This T cell receptor beta chain was sequenced during a study of prognosis after radiotherapy for stage I lung cancer. The CDR3 covers 13 residues. Per the germline V gene, CDR1 is MNHEY and CDR2 is SMNVEV (reference sequence). Starting from genomic DNA, TCR beta CDR3 was amplified through two-round multiplex PCR. Used in first-round PCR were primers specific to each TRBV and TRBJ gene. Each CDR3 protein is one row after TCRdb ran MiXCR on the multiplex PCR reads. This sample has 10,000 to 15,000 distinct CDR3 sequences, with around two fifths found just once. A word on this clonotype: As yet, its antigen is unknown. This likely stems from a read error, as it lies one base from a far larger clone.

Study findings and constraints: As reported, TRBV and TRBJ gene usage differed between patients who had metastases and those who did not.

This specimen was PBMCs, taken before or after stereotactic body radiation therapy (not recorded which). The gene calls are TRBV27 and TRBJ2-7; TRBD2 might be the D (5 bases). This sequence originates from a donor at least 50 years old with non-small cell lung cancer. DNA for the CDR3: TGTGCCATCAGTCCCGGGGTCTCCTACGAGCAGTACTTC. Its translation: CAISPGVSYEQYF.